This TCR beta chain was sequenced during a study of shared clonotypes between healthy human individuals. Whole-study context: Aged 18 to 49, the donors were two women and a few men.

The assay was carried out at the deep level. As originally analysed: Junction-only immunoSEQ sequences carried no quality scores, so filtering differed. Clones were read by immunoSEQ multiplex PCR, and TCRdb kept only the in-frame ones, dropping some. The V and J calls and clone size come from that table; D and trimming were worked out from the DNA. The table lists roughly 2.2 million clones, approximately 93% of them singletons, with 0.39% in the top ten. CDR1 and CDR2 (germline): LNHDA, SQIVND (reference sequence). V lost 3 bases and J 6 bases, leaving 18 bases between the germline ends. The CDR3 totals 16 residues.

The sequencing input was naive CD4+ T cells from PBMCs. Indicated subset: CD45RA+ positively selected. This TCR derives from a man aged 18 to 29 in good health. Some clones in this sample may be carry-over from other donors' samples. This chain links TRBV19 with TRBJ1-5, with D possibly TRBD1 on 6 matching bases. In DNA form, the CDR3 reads TGTGCCAGTAGTATGCGTCCAGGGGCAGTGGGTCAGCCCCAGCATTTT. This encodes CASSMRPGAVGQPQHF. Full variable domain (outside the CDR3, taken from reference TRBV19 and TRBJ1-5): DGGITQSPKYLFRKEGQNVTLSCEQNLNHDAMYWYRQDPGQGLRLIYYSQIVNDFQKGDIAEGYSVSREKKESFPLTVTSAQKNPTAFYLCASSMRPGAVGQPQHFGDGTRLSIL.